This T cell receptor beta chain was observed in a study of T cell responses to AZD1222 COVID-19 vaccine. Study-level background: Whether given at about 4 or about 12 weeks, second doses were pooled.

Here immunoSEQ multiplex PCR was the method, and the copy in TCRdb shows in-frame clones only, minus some. Of tens of thousands of clones listed, 89% are singletons. The length of the CDR3 is 17 residues. The V end lost 4 bases, the J end lost 0 bases, and 16 bases lay between the germline ends. Germline V gene sequence: CDR1 LNHDA, CDR2 SQIVND (reference sequence). The J gene is TRBJ1-3, the V gene TRBV19, with D tentatively TRBD1 (5 bases). The starting material was peripheral blood, obtained on day 0 of AZD1222 vaccination. The TCR comes from an adult in good health. This CDR3 is CASSRRRGPSSGNTIYF. CDR3 DNA sequence: TGTGCCAGTAGTAGGCGCCGGGGCCCGAGCTCTGGAAACACCATATATTTT. Using reference TRBV19 and TRBJ1-3 for the parts outside the CDR3, the full variable domain is DGGITQSPKYLFRKEGQNVTLSCEQNLNHDAMYWYRQDPGQGLRLIYYSQIVNDFQKGDIAEGYSVSREKKESFPLTVTSAQKNPTAFYLCASSRRRGPSSGNTIYFGEGSWLTVV.